Following are 31 T cell receptor beta chains from one sample sequenced in a study of T cells in Graves' hyperthyroidism and ophthalmopathy. The CDR3 regions of TCR beta were amplified from RNA transcripts. A set of HTBI primers served as the primers for a first-round RT-PCR of the TCR CDR3. TCRdb redid the calling of the multiplex PCR reads with MiXCR, one entry per CDR3 protein. This sample carries about 560,000 distinct CDR3 sequences, over 15% of them seen once, and the ten largest clones take approximately 20%. Specimen: blood. The receptors were gathered from a woman under 30 with Graves' hyperthyroidism.

This clonotype was counted at least ten times. The J gene is TRBJ1-2, the V gene TRBV12-3 or TRBV12-4; D is ambiguous. Deletions cut 4 bases from V and 5 bases from J, with 8 bases between. The CDR3 consists of 12 residues. The CDR3 nucleotides read TGTGCCAGCAGTTGGTCGGATTATGGCTACACCTTC. The encoded protein is CASSWSDYGYTF.

This clonotype was recorded at least ten times. This chain uses TRBV11-3 with TRBJ2-5, with a possible D match to TRBD2 (5 bases). The CDR3 sequence is 14 residues long. Trimming left V 1 base short and J 5 bases short, with 11 bases between. Germline CDR1 reads SGHNT; CDR2 reads YENEEA. DNA of the CDR3: TGTGCCAGCAGCTTAGGAGGGAAACGGGAGACCCAGTACTTC. It is translated as CASSLGGKRETQYF.

This clonotype was observed a few times. The V call is TRBV7-9, the J call TRBJ2-5; 8 positions agree with TRBD1. Germline lookup yields CDR1 SEHNR and CDR2 FQNEAQ (reference sequence). The V gene end was trimmed by 2 bases and the J gene end by 5 bases; junction bases not matched to a gene: 7. The CDR3 is 15 residues long. CDR3 DNA: TGTGCCAGCAGCTTACCTCAGGGGGCCGGGGAGACCCAGTACTTC. It is translated as CASSLPQGAGETQYF. Complete variable domain (other parts from reference TRBV7-9 and TRBJ2-5): DTGVSQNPRHKITKRGQNVTFRCDPISEHNRLYWYRQTLGQGPEFLTYFQNEAQLEKSRLLSDRFSAERPKGSFSTLEIQRTEQGDSAMYLCASSLPQGAGETQYFGPGTRLLVL.

The rearrangement joins TRBV5-5 to TRBJ2-3; D uncertain. From germline, CDR1 is SGHKS and CDR2 YYEKEE (reference sequence). Trimming shortened V by 4 bases and J by 8 bases, and 8 bases separated the two germline ends. This CDR3 is built from 11 residues. This CDR3 reads CASSPDSTQYF. CDR3 DNA sequence: TGTGCCAGCAGCCCCGATTCTACGCAGTATTTT.

This clonotype has at least ten counts. V is TRBV3-1 and J is TRBJ1-5, with D unclear. V was cut by 0 bases and J by 6 bases, with 6 bases left in between. The germline V gene has CDR1 LGHDT and CDR2 YNNKEL (reference sequence). The CDR3 runs to 13 residues. The CDR3 DNA reads as TGTGCCAGCAGCCAAGAGCTCGGTCAGCCCCAGCATTTT. Translation: CASSQELGQPQHF.

This clonotype has just a few counts. V usage is TRBV29-1 and J usage is TRBJ2-1; possibly TRBD2 for D (6 bases). The CDR3 is made up of 11 amino acids. From germline, CDR1 is SQVTM and CDR2 ANQGSEA. The ends were cut back, 7 bases at V and 9 bases at J, with 13 bases in the middle. Written as DNA, the CDR3 is TGCAGCGCCGCCAGGAGGGCTGAGCAGTTCTTC. Protein sequence: CSAARRAEQFF.

The V gene is TRBV30, the J gene TRBJ2-6; 8 bases align to TRBD1. The germline gives CDR1 GTSNPN, CDR2 SVGIG (reference sequence). The CDR3 extends over 14 amino acids. V trimming: 4 bases; J trimming: 4 bases; junction bases outside the gene matches: 3. This chain's CDR3 is CAWMTGVGANVLTF. CDR3 nucleotides: TGTGCCTGGATGACAGGGGTCGGGGCCAACGTCCTGACTTTC. The variable domain in full, completed from reference TRBV30 and TRBJ2-6, reads SQTIHQWPATLVQPVGSPLSLECTVEGTSNPNLYWYRQAAGRGLQLLFYSVGIGQISSEVPQNLSASRPQDRQFILSSKKLLLSDSGFYLCAWMTGVGANVLTFGAGSRLTVL.

This clonotype turned up a few times. The chain uses TRBV20-1 and TRBJ2-7, with D tentatively TRBD1 or TRBD2 (5 bases each). Germline loops: CDR1 DFQATT, CDR2 SNEGSKA (reference sequence). The CDR3 consists of 14 residues. Trimming removed 6 bases at V and 4 bases at J, with 19 bases between. CDR3 sequence: CSASGGAGKYEQYF. The DNA of the CDR3 is TGCAGTGCAAGCGGTGGGGCAGGGAAGTACGAGCAGTACTTC.

This clonotype was counted at least ten times. The genes are TRBV20-1 and TRBJ1-3; D gene unclear. Between the trimmed V and J ends, which lost 6 bases and 0 bases, there was a span of 9 bases. Germline V lookup: CDR1 DFQATT, CDR2 SNEGSKA (reference sequence). CDR3 length equals 13 residues. For the CDR3, the DNA is TGCAGTGCGATACCCACCTCTGGAAACACCATATATTTT. Its translation: CSAIPTSGNTIYF.

This clonotype showed up just a few times. The chain recombines TRBV28 with TRBJ2-2; D is undetermined. CDR3 size: 13 residues. The V end lost 6 bases, the J end lost 5 bases, and 10 bases lay between the germline ends. Germline assignment: CDR1 MDHEN and CDR2 SYDVKM. The CDR3 bases are TGTGCCAGCAGCATAACGCCGACCGGGGAGCTGTTTTTT. Translation: CASSITPTGELFF.

In this sample, this clonotype turned up a few times. J is TRBJ1-1 and V is TRBV19, with TRBD1 as a possible D gene (6 bases). Germline loops: CDR1 LNHDA, CDR2 SQIVND (reference sequence). V lost 9 bases and J 1 base, leaving 15 bases between the germline ends. This CDR3 is built from 14 residues. The CDR3 DNA is TGTGCCAGCAAGATAGGACAGACGAACACTGAAGCTTTCTTT. Translation gives CASKIGQTNTEAFF.

This clonotype was seen ten or more times. V is TRBV3-1 and J is TRBJ1-4; TRBD1 aligns across 7 bases. This CDR3 has 17 amino acids. The V segment lost 1 base and the J segment 5 bases; nucleotides outside the gene matches: 10. CDR1 is LGHDT, CDR2 YNNKEL, per germline (reference sequence). The CDR3 DNA follows: TGTGCCAGCAGCCAAGGTCGGCGGAACAGGGGAAATGAAAAACTGTTTTTT. Amino acid sequence: CASSQGRRNRGNEKLFF. Based on the CDR3 plus reference TRBV3-1 and TRBJ1-4, the full variable domain is DTAVSQTPKYLVTQMGNDKSIKCEQNLGHDTMYWYKQDSKKFLKIMFSYNNKELIINETVPNRFSPKSPDKAHLNLHINSLELGDSAVYFCASSQGRRNRGNEKLFFGSGTQLSVL.

The sample holds many counts of this clonotype. The V call is TRBV28, the J call TRBJ1-5; 7 bases align to TRBD1. Germline lookup yields CDR1 MDHEN and CDR2 SYDVKM. CDR3 length: 17 residues. The J segment lost 0 bases and the V segment lost 2 bases, leaving 7 bases of the junction unmatched. CDR3 DNA: TGTGCCAGCAGTTTAAGTGAGGGACAGTATAGCAATCAGCCCCAGCATTTT. Translated: CASSLSEGQYSNQPQHF.

The V gene is TRBV6-1, the J gene TRBJ1-5; tentatively, D is TRBD1 (5 bases). Germline CDR1 is MNHNS and CDR2 is SASEGT. The V end was cut by 6 bases, the J end by 7 bases, with 13 bases between. The CDR3 spans 13 residues. Here the CDR3 reads CASRMTVQQPQHF. The CDR3 region has the DNA TGTGCCAGCAGGATGACAGTACAGCAGCCCCAGCATTTT.

Many counts were recorded for this clonotype. The chain has TRBV20-1 and TRBJ2-2; no clear D. CDR3 length equals 11 residues. V was pared by 5 bases and J by 6 bases, with 7 bases between. Germline CDR1 is DFQATT and CDR2 is SNEGSKA (reference sequence). This CDR3 is CSAALAGELFF. The DNA of the CDR3 is TGCAGTGCTGCGTTGGCCGGGGAGCTGTTTTTT.

This clonotype showed up many times. The rearrangement joins TRBV7-9 to TRBJ1-1, with D perhaps TRBD1 (5 bases). Germline V gene lookup returns CDR1 SEHNR and CDR2 FQNEAQ (reference sequence). The V gene lost 5 bases and the J gene lost 10 bases, with 17 bases spanning the gap. The CDR3 runs 13 residues. The CDR3 protein is CASSMGRATGAFF. The CDR3 DNA reads TGTGCCAGCAGCATGGGGCGGGCCACGGGAGCTTTCTTT.

This clonotype was picked up many times. The chain has TRBV28 and TRBJ2-1; the D is unclear. This CDR3 comprises 14 residues. The germline CDR1 and CDR2 sequences are MDHEN and SYDVKM. V was cut by 3 bases and J by 2 bases, with 8 bases left in between. The CDR3 is CASSFTPTYNEQFF. CDR3 bases: TGTGCCAGCAGTTTCACGCCCACCTACAATGAGCAGTTCTTC. The entire variable domain, with the rest obtained from reference TRBV28 and TRBJ2-1, is as follows: DVKVTQSSRYLVKRTGEKVFLECVQDMDHENMFWYRQDPGLGLRLIYFSYDVKMKEKGDIPEGYSVSREKKERFSLILESASTNQTSMYLCASSFTPTYNEQFFGPGTRLTVL.

The V call is TRBV6-4, the J call TRBJ2-3; TRBD2 agrees at 8 bases. V lost 3 bases to trimming and J lost 6 bases; unmatched junction nucleotides: 8. The germline V gene encodes CDR1 MRHNA and CDR2 SNTAGT. This CDR3 contains 15 residues. CDR3 in amino acids: CASSELAGRLDTQYF. The CDR3, as DNA: TGTGCCAGCAGTGAGCTAGCGGGCCGCCTGGATACGCAGTATTTT.

The rearrangement uses TRBV28 and TRBJ1-2; D ambiguous. The CDR3 runs to 13 residues. Germline values: CDR1 MDHEN, CDR2 SYDVKM. Trimming shortened V by 1 base and J by 8 bases, and 11 bases separated the two germline ends. The CDR3 reads CASSLLEARGYTF. Here the CDR3 DNA reads TGTGCCAGCAGTTTATTAGAGGCACGAGGCTACACCTTC.

This clonotype came up a few times. The CDR3 DNA is TGCGCCAGCAGCCAAGTCCGGAACACTGAAGCTTTCTTT. Encoded protein: CASSQVRNTEAFF. The chain has TRBV4-3 and TRBJ1-1; no clear D gene. Germline-derived CDR1 and CDR2 are LGHNA and YSLEER. This CDR3 has 13 residues. The V end was cut by 1 base, the J end by 1 base, with 4 bases between.

This clonotype was counted between two and nine times. The rearrangement uses TRBV6-1 and TRBJ1-6, with D unclear. From germline, CDR1 is MNHNS and CDR2 SASEGT. The length of the CDR3 is 15 residues. The ends were cut back, 6 bases at V and 3 bases at J, with 12 bases in the middle. The CDR3 nucleotides read TGTGCCAGCAGAAACCAGGAGAACTATAATTCACCCCTCCACTTT. This sequence encodes CASRNQENYNSPLHF.

The chain uses TRBV5-4 and TRBJ1-1; D is uncertain. The CDR3 contains 15 residues. Looked up from germline, CDR1 is SGHNT and CDR2 is YYREEE (reference sequence). With 0 bases removed from V and 4 bases from J, the gap between germline ends came to 13 bases. CDR3 DNA sequence: TGTGCCAGCAGCTTGGAGGTGGGTGTCGGCACTGAAGCTTTCTTT. Translation: CASSLEVGVGTEAFF.

This clonotype was detected ten times or more. In DNA form, the CDR3 reads TGCAGTGCTAGAGATCAGGTGTCGGCGCAGTATTTT. Translated: CSARDQVSAQYF. The chain uses TRBV20-1 and TRBJ2-3; D uncertain. V was cut by 0 bases and J by 10 bases, with 11 bases left in between. This CDR3 has 12 residues. Germline CDR1 is DFQATT and CDR2 is SNEGSKA (reference sequence).

This clonotype appeared many times. The chain carries TRBV7-2 and TRBJ1-2, with D unclear. V lost 8 bases to trimming and J lost 5 bases, with 18 bases between them. This CDR3 has 14 amino acids. Per the germline V gene, CDR1 is SGHTA and CDR2 is FQGNSA. CDR3 DNA: TGTGCCAGCGCCCTCGGACCCTCGGCTTATGGCTACACCTTC. Translating gives CASALGPSAYGYTF. The variable domain in full, completed from reference TRBV7-2 and TRBJ1-2, reads GAGVSQSPSNKVTEKGKDVELRCDPISGHTALYWYRQSLGQGLEFLIYFQGNSAPDKSGLPSDRFSAERTGGSVSTLTIQRTQQEDSAVYLCASALGPSAYGYTFGSGTRLTVV.

This clonotype was recorded many times. The chain combines TRBV14 with TRBJ2-1; TRBD2 aligns across 10 bases. The CDR3 spans 15 residues. Germline assignment: CDR1 SGHDN and CDR2 FVKESK. J was trimmed by 6 bases and V by 6 bases; bases with no gene match: 8. The CDR3 is CASRSEGTSANEQFF. CDR3 nucleotides: TGTGCCAGCAGAAGTGAAGGGACTAGCGCCAATGAGCAGTTCTTC.

At least ten counts were recorded for this clonotype. The rearrangement uses TRBV12-3 or TRBV12-4 and TRBJ2-1; 10 nucleotides align to TRBD2. The CDR3 sequence is 15 residues long. The V segment lost 3 bases and the J segment 7 bases; nucleotides outside the gene matches: 6. CDR3: CASSLGAGGRNEQFF. CDR3 nucleotides: TGTGCCAGCAGTTTGGGAGCGGGAGGGAGGAATGAGCAGTTCTTC.

This clonotype has more than one count but fewer than ten. The chain couples TRBV12-3 or TRBV12-4 to TRBJ2-7; 9 nucleotides match TRBD1. The length of the CDR3 is 15 residues. V gave up 4 bases and J gave up 3 bases; unmatched junction bases: 7. The CDR3 DNA follows: TGTGCCAGCAGTTCGGGACAGGGACCCAGCTACGAGCAGTACTTC. Protein product: CASSSGQGPSYEQYF.

This clonotype was detected a few times. A much larger clonotype is one base distant, so this may be a read error. Here the CDR3 omits its conserved ending phenylalanine or tryptophan, so a read error is the likely source. The chain couples TRBV5-1 to TRBJ1-1, with no clear D. The CDR3 extends over 15 amino acids. Trimming removed 0 bases at V and 0 bases at J, with 9 bases between. Germline values: CDR1 SGHRS, CDR2 YFSETQ. The CDR3 reads CASSLAQTLNTEAFS. As DNA, the CDR3 is TGCGCCAGCAGCTTGGCTCAGACACTGAACACTGAAGCTTTCTCT.

The V and J genes are TRBV6-2 or TRBV6-3 and TRBJ1-2; D is undetermined. V lost 0 bases and J lost 5, with 10 bases in between. Looked up from germline, CDR1 is MNHEY and CDR2 is SVGEGT. The length of the CDR3 is 14 residues. This CDR3 reads CASSYSINQYGYTF. The CDR3 DNA reads TGTGCCAGCAGTTACTCGATTAATCAGTATGGCTACACCTTC.

This clonotype was counted a few times. The chain employs TRBV10-3 and TRBJ2-2, with TRBD1 identical over 12 bases. The CDR3 is made up of 18 amino acids. Unmatched junction bases numbered 10, after V lost 8 bases and J lost 0 bases. The germline CDR1 and CDR2 sequences are ENHRY and SYGVKD. The CDR3 spells CAIPARDRGLANTGELFF. CDR3 coding DNA: TGTGCCATCCCAGCCCGGGACAGGGGGCTAGCGAACACCGGGGAGCTGTTTTTT.

This clonotype was seen at least ten times. This chain connects TRBV12-3 or TRBV12-4 to TRBJ2-3, with D possibly matching TRBD2 (5 bases). Trimming took 1 base from V and 3 from J, leaving 11 bases between them. The CDR3 sequence is 15 residues long. The DNA for the CDR3 is TGTGCCAGCAGTTTAGGGACCCCGGGAACAGATACGCAGTATTTT. Residues: CASSLGTPGTDTQYF.